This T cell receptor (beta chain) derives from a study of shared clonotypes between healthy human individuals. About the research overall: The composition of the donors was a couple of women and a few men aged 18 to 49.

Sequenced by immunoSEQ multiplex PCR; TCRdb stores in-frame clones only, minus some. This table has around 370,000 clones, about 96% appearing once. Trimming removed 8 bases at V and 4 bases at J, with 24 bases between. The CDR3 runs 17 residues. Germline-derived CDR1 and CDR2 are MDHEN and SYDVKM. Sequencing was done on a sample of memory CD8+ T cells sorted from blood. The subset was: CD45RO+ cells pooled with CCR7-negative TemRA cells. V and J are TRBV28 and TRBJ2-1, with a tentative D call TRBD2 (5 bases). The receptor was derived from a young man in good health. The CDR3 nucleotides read TGTGCCAGCTGCAACGGGGAAACTAGTAAACCTTACAATGAGCAGTTCTTC. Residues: CASCNGETSKPYNEQFF.